A single sample is the source of the 6 T cell receptor beta chains below, sequenced in a study of blood T cell repertoires in COVID-19. Profiling relied on immunoSEQ multiplex PCR, and the TCRdb table lists in-frame clones only, not all of them. The top ten clones hold roughly 5% of a sample with 290,000 or so clones, roughly 85% of them seen once. Input material: peripheral blood. These receptors all come from a man aged 45-65 years with active or convalescent COVID-19.

This rearrangement joins TRBV2 to TRBJ2-6, with 9 bases lining up with TRBD1. The CDR3 loop spans 19 amino acids. Trimming took 6 bases from V and 0 from J; bases not matched to a gene: 12. Germline V CDR1 and CDR2: SNHLY, FYNNEI. The CDR3 reads CASRDGQGMSPSGANVLTF. In nucleotides, the CDR3 is TGTGCCAGCAGGGATGGACAGGGGATGAGCCCCTCTGGGGCCAACGTCCTGACTTTC.

This rearrangement joins TRBV7-9 to TRBJ1-4; D possibly corresponds to TRBD1 (6 bases). Trimming took 1 base from V and 8 from J, leaving 17 bases between them. The germline V gene encodes CDR1 SEHNR and CDR2 FQNEAQ (reference sequence). There are 16 residues in the CDR3. The CDR3 DNA reads TGTGCCAGCAGCTTAGGAGGGACACCCTTGAGGGAAAAACTGTTTTTT. Amino acids: CASSLGGTPLREKLFF.

The chain carries TRBV10-3 and TRBJ2-7; TRBD1 is a possible D gene (6 bases). This CDR3 comprises 14 residues. Germline CDR1 reads ENHRY; CDR2 reads SYGVKD. The germline V and J ends were trimmed by 2 bases and 6 bases, with 14 bases remaining between them. The CDR3 sequence is CAISERVPGVEQYF. Written as DNA, the CDR3 is TGTGCCATCAGTGAGAGGGTACCAGGGGTCGAGCAGTACTTC.

Concerning this clone itself: At one of its ends the junction is not consistent with the germline gene, which may arise from a read error. V is TRBV6-5 and J is TRBJ1-1; TRBD1 matches 8 bases. The CDR3 length is 12 residues. The germline gives CDR1 MNHEY, CDR2 SVGAGI. Here the CDR3 reads CASSPAGQGFLF. CDR3 coding DNA: TGTGCCAGCAGCCCAGCCGGACAGGGCTTCCTCTTT.

Details on this clone: In the same sample, other DNA sequences code for this CDR3. The chain couples TRBV7-2 to TRBJ1-2; the D is unclear. CDR1 is SGHTA, CDR2 FQGNSA, per germline. The CDR3 runs 13 residues. V lost 2 bases and J lost 1, with 5 bases in between. The CDR3 coding sequence is TGTGCCAGCAGCTTACTCGTTAACTATGGCTACACCTTC. Residues: CASSLLVNYGYTF.

The rearrangement joins TRBV20-1 to TRBJ2-3, with a tentative D call TRBD2 (6 bases). Germline V gene data show CDR1 as DFQATT and CDR2 as SNEGSKA (reference sequence). The CDR3 is 11 residues long. The V end was cut by 7 bases, the J end by 7 bases, with 12 bases between. The CDR3 loop reads CSGRAGNTQYF. The CDR3 nucleotides read TGCAGTGGTAGGGCGGGAAATACGCAGTATTTT.